This TCR beta chain was sequenced during a study of cytomegalovirus exposure and HLA in healthy donors listed by TCRdb under 2017. Study-level background: In an earlier analysis of approximately 640 of the donors, 250 to 350 Gb of sequence data and some 100 million unique TCR beta sequences from about 179 million T cells were reported. Both class I and class II loci were covered by HLA typing, at four-digit resolution. In the later analysis, no new phenotypic data were used to find candidate immune exposures; instead, reliance was placed on TCR beta sequences and their occurrence across donors. The study aimed to test whether signatures of past pathogen exposure could be identified by cataloging public T cell receptors. To predict cytomegalovirus infection status, the study combined high-throughput TCR immunosequencing, statistical association of individual TCRs with disease status, and machine learning. Of the approximately 370 genotyped donors, approximately 80% were placed in the genetic ancestry cluster associated with self-reported Caucasian donors. To decide whether each TCR beta V gene segment behaved as functional or pseudogenic, an earlier analysis of approximately 620 of the donors relied on high-throughput TCR beta sequencing. A later genetic analysis took genome-wide SNP genotypes for about 60% of the roughly 670 donors and used that subset as a discovery cohort. Several DR-DQ haplotypes were treated as single units for association and clustering because of strong linkage in the cohort. The study used immunosequencing to profile the T cell repertoires of about 670 subjects and linked those repertoires to cytomegalovirus serostatus. Donor age, sex, ethnicity and CMV serostatus were compiled alongside the repertoire data. An early release covering roughly 600 HLA-typed donors comprised 300 to 350 gigabases of sequencing data and about 90 million unique TCR sequences. Besides the first cohort of roughly 640 subjects, a separate validation cohort made up of over 95 different subjects was used. The number of donors typed differed by locus, with roughly 620-640 for A, B, C, DRB1 and DQB1, approximately 500 for DQA1, 600 to 610 for DPA1, and approximately 470 for DPB1. In a later analysis, previously published TCR beta repertoires from several hundred donors were re-analyzed and high-resolution HLA genotyping was added so that TCR occurrence patterns could be studied. Every repertoire in the discovery cohort had been generated on one and the same sequencing platform. Across 300 to 500 genotyped donors of the cohort, an average of approximately 200,000 unique TCR beta nucleotide sequences per donor were sequenced, and 15% to 20% of those sequences were non-productive. Overall study results and their limits: According to a later genetic analysis, donors in an Asian-associated ancestry cluster had fewer N-insertions in productive TCRs than the approximately 710-donor mean. A group of highly shared sequence variants was considered likely to be a technical artifact of the sequencing pipeline. Roughly uniform sequencing depth across donors was assumed in presence/absence analyses, although this assumption may not hold. A further reported finding was that TCR beta sequences accurately predicted the HLA-A and HLA-B alleles for most subjects in the first cohort. A later analysis found that most CMV-associated TCR beta chains appeared HLA-restricted, with HLA associations seemingly driven largely by CMV exposure. According to a later analysis, TCR association rates differed among HLA loci, with DRB1 alleles showing the most associated TCRs and HLA-C alleles showing the fewest. When HLA alleles, especially DR and DQ, strongly co-occurred, TCR associations were difficult to assign to individual alleles. In an earlier analysis of approximately 590 of the donors, most TCR beta V segments appeared in productive rearrangements about 87% or about 30% of the time, broadly matching IMGT annotations. The classifier was reported to diagnose cytomegalovirus status with high specificity and sensitivity in both the original and validation cohorts. Compared with equally common non-associated chains, HLA-associated TCR beta chains in a later analysis were more clonally expanded and had lower generation probabilities. In a later genetic analysis, a missense DCLRE1C variant was associated with V-gene and J-gene trimming of TCR beta chains, and the association was replicated in an independent cohort. Several of the top co-occurrence clusters appeared to be linked to parvovirus B19, influenza, CMV and Epstein-Barr virus, according to a later analysis. The only immune exposure information available for the cohort was CMV serostatus. Linkage disequilibrium might explain the correlated functional status among segregating V segments, but an unknown experimental factor could not be excluded. The study listed 164 TCR beta chains as associated with cytomegalovirus. While some public TCRs were present in many individuals, most TCR sequences turned up only very rarely across donors. Because HLA typing was unavailable for some donors at each locus, only the typed subset was used in association tests. Because the 87-base-pair reads could not distinguish some IMGT-functional V segments, including TRBV6-2 and TRBV6-3, those segments were excluded. The cohort was sequenced for TCR beta chains only, and without alpha or paired-chain data the features that could be detected were limited. The earlier analysis of nearly 600 of the donors excluded some 16 rarely observed V segments, including chromosome 9 orphons, because counts were too low. Specific HLA alleles were associated with 15,000 to 20,000 TCR beta sequences at a false discovery rate of 0.05 in a later analysis. In vitro tests confirmed that a few of the cytomegalovirus-associated TCR beta chains recognize cytomegalovirus antigens. According to the authors, the approach could potentially be generalized to other disease states and immunological phenotypes.

To note about this clone: Its target antigen remains unknown. It has no much larger one-base neighbor in the sample; base qualities were not kept.

Preparation of the library involved the immunoSEQ multiplex PCR assay. For the multiplex PCR, a mixture combining 60 forward primers for TCR Vbeta segments and 13 reverse primers for TCR Jbeta segments was used. Amplification of the CDR3 region of rearranged TCR beta genes was performed with a multiplex PCR assay on genomic DNA. The amplified TCR beta libraries were sequenced on the Illumina HiSeq System as 87-base-pair reads. Per the authors' processing: In a later analysis, roughly 80 million unique TCR beta chains were counted across the approximately 640 repertoires, and approximately 11 million of these chains were shared by at least two donors. A nearest-neighbor algorithm error-corrected the raw reads and collapsed the reads into unique sequences, merging closely related sequences to remove PCR and sequencing errors. To assign V, D and J gene segments, CDR3 sequences were aligned to IMGT reference sequences. For a sequence to be retained, a match of at least six nucleotides was required to both a V gene segment and a J gene segment. Rearrangements were classified as productive when the CDR3 lacked stop codons and remained in frame with V and J, and all other rearrangements were classified as non-productive. Following IMGT convention, CDR3 was defined as the stretch from the second conserved V-encoded cysteine to the conserved J-encoded phenylalanine. Sequences without an unambiguous match to a single V gene segment were excluded from the earlier analysis of almost 600 of the donors. In an earlier analysis of 450 to 750 of the donors, a V segment was called functional when productive rearrangements were above 56.7%, and segregating when the standard deviation between donors exceeded 5%. A statistical classification framework was built for diagnosing cytomegalovirus status from the catalog of TCR beta chain sequences. V and J gene assignment, in a later analysis, came from comparing TCR nucleotide sequences with IMGT/GENE-DB human TR gene sequences. A later analysis assigned CDR3 sequences and most-parsimonious VDJ recombination scenarios with the TCRdist pipeline. In a later analysis, each TCR beta chain was defined by its CDR3 amino acid sequence together with its V-gene family, and reads without a unique V-gene family were excluded. In a later analysis, 550 to 650 highly shared, low-generation-probability nucleotide sequences were removed to address suspected cross-contamination and a sequencing artifact. For each public chain, a later analysis derived a clonal expansion index from normalized ranks of inferred template counts within each repertoire. In a later analysis, generation probabilities were computed with a VDJ recombination model fitted to out-of-frame rearrangements, and the resulting probabilities were checked against IGoR. In a later analysis, hypergeometric tests were used to score TCR-TCR, TCR-HLA and TCR-CMV co-occurrence, with a repertoire-size bias correction applied to TCR pairs. A later analysis estimated false discovery rates by permuting HLA or CMV assignments 20 times. In a later analysis, co-occurring TCRs were grouped using DBSCAN, with TCRdist sequence similarity added in when clustering inside HLA-allele-positive subsets. Repertoires with fewer than 30,000 or more than 120,000 public chains were left out of co-occurrence clustering, as were a handful of repertoires with anomalous nucleotide sharing. TCRdb re-hosts the immuneACCESS table, in-frame sequences only. Its copies lack some clones; in the studies checked, an unresolved V gene accounts for under half of them, and the cause for the rest is not known. That table gives V, J and clone size, and the DNA gave D and trimming. In this sample the table shows about 62,000 clones, around 87% of which occur a single time. The ten largest clonotypes hold about 1.5% of the sample.

In total, more than 500 healthy bone marrow donors made up the cohort. Cohort members were all nominally healthy when sampled, although unrecorded immune exposures were likely present. The donor tested CMV seronegative and was one of the 352 seronegative cohort members. Every donor gave a peripheral blood sample, and the peripheral blood mononuclear cells from that sample were used for TCR beta sequencing. Genomic DNA extraction from the blood cell samples was performed with the Qiagen DNeasy Blood Extraction Kit. V is clipped by 8 bases and J by 10 bases, and the sequence between their germline boundaries is 18 bases long. Taken from cysteine to phenylalanine, the CDR3 has 14 residues. The kept DNA is CDR3 alone, 42 bases in frame from the first base. For CDR1 and CDR2, the germline V gene lists MGHDK and SYGVNS.

This receptor chain uses TRBV25-1 and TRBJ1-6; no D gene is confidently identified. Sequencing was performed on PBMCs. The clonotype originates from a man between 18 and 35 years old in good health and CMV-seronegative. The sequenced DNA is TGTGCCAGCTCACGGGGAGATACTAGATCACCCCTCCACTTT. The translation is CASSRGDTRSPLHF.